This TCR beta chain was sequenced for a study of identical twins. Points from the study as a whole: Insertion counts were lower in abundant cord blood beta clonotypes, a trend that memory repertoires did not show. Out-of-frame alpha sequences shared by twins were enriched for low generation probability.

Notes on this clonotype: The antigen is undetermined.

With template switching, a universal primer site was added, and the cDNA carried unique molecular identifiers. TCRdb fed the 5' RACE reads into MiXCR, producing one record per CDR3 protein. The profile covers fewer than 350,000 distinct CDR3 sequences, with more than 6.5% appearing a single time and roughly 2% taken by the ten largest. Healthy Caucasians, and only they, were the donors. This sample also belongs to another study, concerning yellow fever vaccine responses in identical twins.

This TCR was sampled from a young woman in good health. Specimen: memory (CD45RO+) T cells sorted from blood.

Here the CDR3 DNA reads TGTGCCAGCAGCTTAGGGTATAGCGACAGTGAAGCTTTCTTT. Its translation: CASSLGYSDSEAFF. The chain joins TRBV11-2 to TRBJ1-1, with D possibly being TRBD1 (5 bases). Looked up from germline, CDR1 is SGHAT and CDR2 is FQNNGV. The V end was cut by 1 base, the J end by 7 bases, with 13 bases between. This CDR3 contains 14 residues. Supplemented by reference TRBV11-2 and TRBJ1-1, the full variable domain reads EAGVAQSPRYKIIEKRQSVAFWCNPISGHATLYWYQQILGQGPKLLIQFQNNGVVDDSQLPKDRFSAERLKGVDSTLKIQPAKLEDSAVYLCASSLGYSDSEAFFGQGTRLTVV.